In its sample, the clone carrying this TCR beta chain was seen a few times. Its antigen is unknown. Unique molecular identifiers were used to barcode this TCRbeta library. One entry per CDR3 protein, called by TCRdb with MiXCR from the PCR reads. Of over 90,000 distinct CDR3 sequences listed, 6% are singletons. The data originate from a study of T-cell reconstitution after alpha-beta-depleted transplantation in children. General study results and limits: Day-60 TCRbeta diversity that was high in some patients was derived from surviving recipient T cells and thymic progenitors.

V lost 2 bases and J lost 9, with 11 bases in between. This CDR3 is built from 13 residues. Looked up from germline, CDR1 is SGHTA and CDR2 is FQGTGA. The source is a female patient aged 2-9 years who had a stem cell transplant for Fanconi anemia, so the T cells may come from the graft donor. This chain connects TRBV7-3 to TRBJ2-4; TRBD1 might be the D (6 bases). The source was PBMCs, mostly from graft donor cells, collected 60 days after TCRalphabeta/CD19-depleted stem cell transplant. The CDR3 region has the DNA TGTGCCAGCAGCTTATTAGGGGGTGGCATTCAGTACTTC. It specifies CASSLLGGGIQYF.